The T cell receptor beta chain described here comes from a study of blood T cell repertoires in COVID-19. Study summary: Spain, Italy and the United States supplied samples that represented acute and convalescent COVID-19.

Exposed volunteers were people who met a COVID-19 case within 2 weeks before study entry. The CDR3 totals 14 residues. CDR1 and CDR2 from the germline V gene are SEHNR and FQNEAQ (reference sequence). The germline V and J ends were trimmed by 5 bases and 2 bases, with 12 bases remaining between them. Assay used: immunoSEQ multiplex PCR; TCRdb lists only in-frame clones, some missing. The data show a few hundred thousand clones, with roughly 85% seen just once and about 6.9% held by the top ten. The chain combines TRBV7-9 with TRBJ1-1; D call uncertain. The sequence derives from a woman aged 45-65 years who had been exposed to COVID-19. Sequenced material: PBMCs or T cells enriched from blood (not recorded which). CDR3 amino acids: CASSPGLINTEAFF. The CDR3 DNA reads as TGTGCCAGCAGCCCTGGACTGATTAACACTGAAGCTTTCTTT.